This TCR beta chain stems from a study of shared clonotypes between healthy human individuals. Whole-study context: Per-donor plates numbered three CD4 naive, three CD4 memory, two CD8 naive and one CD8 memory. Overall study results and limits: Rarefaction indicated that sorted-subset sequencing remained incomplete although depth was large. Naive subsets tended to show greater estimated richness than memory subsets.

The run depth of the assay was deep. Produced via immunoSEQ multiplex PCR; TCRdb's table is partial and in-frame only. The sample shows around 600,000 clones, about 95% of them seen only once. The CDR3 runs 15 residues. Germline V CDR1 and CDR2: MNHEY, SMNVEV (reference sequence). With 4 bases clipped from V and 4 bases from J, the junction kept 5 bases outside the gene matches. Naive CD8 cells lacked CD45RO, underwent positive selection for CCR7 and left out terminally differentiated effector memory CD45RA+ cells. To note about this clone: Its antigen is still unknown.

The chain has TRBV27 and TRBJ2-2, with TRBD2 identical over 8 bases. The clonotype originates from a woman aged 25 to 39 in good health. The source material was naive CD8+ T cells sorted from blood. The DNA for the CDR3 is TGTGCCAGCAGTTGGGGCGGGAGGAGCACCGGGGAGCTGTTTTTT. Translating gives CASSWGGRSTGELFF.